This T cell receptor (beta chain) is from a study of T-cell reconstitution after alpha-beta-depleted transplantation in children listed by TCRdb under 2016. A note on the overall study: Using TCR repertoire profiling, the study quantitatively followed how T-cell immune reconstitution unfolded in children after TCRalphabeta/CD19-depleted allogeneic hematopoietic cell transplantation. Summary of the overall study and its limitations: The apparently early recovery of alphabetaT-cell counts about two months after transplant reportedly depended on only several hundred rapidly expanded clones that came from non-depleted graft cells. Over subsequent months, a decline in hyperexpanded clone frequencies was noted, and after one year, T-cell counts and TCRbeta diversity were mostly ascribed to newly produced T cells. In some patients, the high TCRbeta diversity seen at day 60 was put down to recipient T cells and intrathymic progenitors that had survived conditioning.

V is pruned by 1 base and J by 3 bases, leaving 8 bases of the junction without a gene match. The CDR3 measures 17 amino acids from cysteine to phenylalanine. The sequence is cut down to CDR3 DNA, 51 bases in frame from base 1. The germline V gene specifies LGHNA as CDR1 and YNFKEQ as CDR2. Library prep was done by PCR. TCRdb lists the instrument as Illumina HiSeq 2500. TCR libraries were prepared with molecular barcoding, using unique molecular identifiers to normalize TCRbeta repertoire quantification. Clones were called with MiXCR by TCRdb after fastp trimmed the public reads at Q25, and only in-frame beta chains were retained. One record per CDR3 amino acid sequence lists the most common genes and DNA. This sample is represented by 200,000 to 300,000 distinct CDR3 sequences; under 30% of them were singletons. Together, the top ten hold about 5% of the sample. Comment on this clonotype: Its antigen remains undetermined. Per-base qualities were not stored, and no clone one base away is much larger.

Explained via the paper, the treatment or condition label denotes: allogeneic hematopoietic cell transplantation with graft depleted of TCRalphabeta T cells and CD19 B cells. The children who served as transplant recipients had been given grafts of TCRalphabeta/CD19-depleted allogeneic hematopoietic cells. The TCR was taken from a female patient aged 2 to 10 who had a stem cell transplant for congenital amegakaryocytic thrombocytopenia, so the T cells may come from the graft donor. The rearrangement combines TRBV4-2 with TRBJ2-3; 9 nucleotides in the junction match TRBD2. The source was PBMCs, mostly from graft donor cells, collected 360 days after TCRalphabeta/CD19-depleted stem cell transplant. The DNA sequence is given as TGTGCCAGCAGCCAAGTCGGGGCCAGCGGGAGGACAGATACGCAGTATTTT. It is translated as CASSQVGASGRTDTQYF.